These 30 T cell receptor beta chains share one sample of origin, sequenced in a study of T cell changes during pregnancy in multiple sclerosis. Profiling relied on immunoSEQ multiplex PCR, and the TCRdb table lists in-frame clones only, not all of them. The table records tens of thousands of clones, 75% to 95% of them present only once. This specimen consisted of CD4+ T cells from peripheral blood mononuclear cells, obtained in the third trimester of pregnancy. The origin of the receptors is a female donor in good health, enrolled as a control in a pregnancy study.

The CDR3 bases are TGCGCCAGCAGCTTGGGACTAGCGGGGCTTTTTAACACCGGGGAGCTGTTTTTT. It translates to CASSLGLAGLFNTGELFF. The genes are TRBV5-1 and TRBJ2-2, with 11 bases matching TRBD2. This CDR3 spans 18 amino acids. CDR1 and CDR2 (germline): SGHRS, YFSETQ. Losses at the gene ends were 0 bases for V and 2 bases for J; bases not matched to a gene: 6.

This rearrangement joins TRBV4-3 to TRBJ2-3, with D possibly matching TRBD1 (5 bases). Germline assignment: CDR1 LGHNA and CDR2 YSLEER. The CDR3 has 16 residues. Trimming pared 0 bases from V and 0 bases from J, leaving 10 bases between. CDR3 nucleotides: TGCGCCAGCAGCCAAGATAGGGGTACGAGCACAGATACGCAGTATTTT. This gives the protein CASSQDRGTSTDTQYF.

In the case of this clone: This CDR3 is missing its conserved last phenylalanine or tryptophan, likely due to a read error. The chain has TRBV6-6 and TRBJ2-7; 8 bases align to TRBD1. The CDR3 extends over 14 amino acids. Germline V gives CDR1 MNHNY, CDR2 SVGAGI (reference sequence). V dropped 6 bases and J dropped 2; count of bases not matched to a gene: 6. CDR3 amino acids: CASRIRDRTYEQYL. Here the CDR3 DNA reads TGTGCCAGCAGGATCCGGGACAGGACCTACGAGCAGTACCTC.

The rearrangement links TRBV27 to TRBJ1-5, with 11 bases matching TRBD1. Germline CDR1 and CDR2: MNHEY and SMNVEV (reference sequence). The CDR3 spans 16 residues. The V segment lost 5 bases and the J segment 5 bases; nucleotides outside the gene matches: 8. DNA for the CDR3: TGTGCCAGCAGTCCGCTCGGGACAGGGGGTTATCAGCCCCAGCATTTT. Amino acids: CASSPLGTGGYQPQHF.

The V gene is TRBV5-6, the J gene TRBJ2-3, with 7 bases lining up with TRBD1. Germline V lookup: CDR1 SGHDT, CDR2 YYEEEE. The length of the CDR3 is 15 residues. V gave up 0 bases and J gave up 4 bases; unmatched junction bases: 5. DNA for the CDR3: TGTGCCAGCAGCTTGGGAGACAGGGTACCAGATACGCAGTATTTT. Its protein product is CASSLGDRVPDTQYF.

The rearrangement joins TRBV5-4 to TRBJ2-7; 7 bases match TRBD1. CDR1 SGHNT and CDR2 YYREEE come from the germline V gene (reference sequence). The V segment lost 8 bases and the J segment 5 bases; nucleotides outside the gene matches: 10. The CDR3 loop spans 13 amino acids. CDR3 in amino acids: CASKGAIFDEQYF. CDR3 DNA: TGTGCCAGTAAGGGGGCGATCTTCGACGAGCAGTACTTC.

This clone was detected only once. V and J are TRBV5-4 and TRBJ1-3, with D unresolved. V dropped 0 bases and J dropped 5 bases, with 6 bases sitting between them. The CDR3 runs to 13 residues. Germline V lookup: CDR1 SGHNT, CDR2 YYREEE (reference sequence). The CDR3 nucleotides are TGTGCCAGCAGCTTGGACAGACGAAACACCATATATTTT. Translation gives CASSLDRRNTIYF.

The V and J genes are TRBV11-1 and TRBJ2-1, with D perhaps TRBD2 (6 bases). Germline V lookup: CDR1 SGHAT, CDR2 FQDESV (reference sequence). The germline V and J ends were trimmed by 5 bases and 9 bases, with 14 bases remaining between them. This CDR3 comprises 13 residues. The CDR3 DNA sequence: TGTGCCAGCAGCAGATCTTTGGGGGGTGAGCAGTTCTTC. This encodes CASSRSLGGEQFF.

The CDR3 here is CASSLGLTLVREQFF. The CDR3 DNA is TGTGCCAGCAGCTTAGGACTGACCCTCGTAAGGGAGCAGTTCTTC. The V gene is TRBV11-2, the J gene TRBJ2-1; D remains unclear. Germline CDR1 reads SGHAT; CDR2 reads FQNNGV. Deletions cut 1 base from V and 10 bases from J, with 17 bases between. CDR3 length: 15 amino acids.

The CDR3 sequence is CASRPGGATYEQYF. The CDR3 DNA follows: TGTGCCAGCCGCCCGGGGGGCGCGACGTACGAGCAGTACTTC. V and J are TRBV6-6 and TRBJ2-7, with a possible D match to TRBD2 (7 bases). The CDR3 has 14 residues. Trimming removed 8 bases at V and 4 bases at J, with 18 bases between. Germline V gene lookup returns CDR1 MNHNY and CDR2 SVGAGI (reference sequence).

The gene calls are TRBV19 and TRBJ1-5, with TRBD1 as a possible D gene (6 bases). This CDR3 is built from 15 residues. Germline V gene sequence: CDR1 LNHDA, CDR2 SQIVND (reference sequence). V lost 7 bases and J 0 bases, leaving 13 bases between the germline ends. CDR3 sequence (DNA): TGTGCCAGTATACAGGGTGCTTATAGCAATCAGCCCCAGCATTTT. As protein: CASIQGAYSNQPQHF.

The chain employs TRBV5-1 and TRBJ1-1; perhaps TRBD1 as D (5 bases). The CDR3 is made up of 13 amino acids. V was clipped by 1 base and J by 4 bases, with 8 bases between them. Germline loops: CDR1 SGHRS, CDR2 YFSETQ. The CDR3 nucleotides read TGCGCCAGCAGCTTGAGGAGGGGCACTGAAGCTTTCTTT. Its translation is CASSLRRGTEAFF.

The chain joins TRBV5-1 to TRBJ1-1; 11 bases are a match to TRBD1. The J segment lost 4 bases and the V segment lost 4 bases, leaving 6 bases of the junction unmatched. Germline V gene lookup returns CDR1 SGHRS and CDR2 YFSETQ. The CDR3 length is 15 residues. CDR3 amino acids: CASSLGQGVATEAFF. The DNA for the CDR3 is TGCGCCAGCAGCCTGGGACAGGGGGTTGCCACTGAAGCTTTCTTT.

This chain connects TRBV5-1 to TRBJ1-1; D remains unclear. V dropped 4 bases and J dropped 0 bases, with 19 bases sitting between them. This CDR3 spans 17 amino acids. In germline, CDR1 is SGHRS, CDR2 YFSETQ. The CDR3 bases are TGCGCCAGCAGCCCCGGGGAGGTCCTTATCATGAACACTGAAGCTTTCTTT. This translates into CASSPGEVLIMNTEAFF.

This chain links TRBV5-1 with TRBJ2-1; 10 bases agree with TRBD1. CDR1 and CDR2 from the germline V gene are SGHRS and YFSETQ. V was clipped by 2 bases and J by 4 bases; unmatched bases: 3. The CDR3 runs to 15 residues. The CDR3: CASSLRTGGYNEQFF. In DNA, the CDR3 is TGCGCCAGCAGCTTACGGACAGGGGGTTACAATGAGCAGTTCTTC.

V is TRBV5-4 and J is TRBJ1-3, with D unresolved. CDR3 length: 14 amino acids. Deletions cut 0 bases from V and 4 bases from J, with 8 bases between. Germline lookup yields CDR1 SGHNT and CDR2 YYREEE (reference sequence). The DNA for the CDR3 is TGTGCCAGCAGCTTGGACAGTACAGGAAACACCATATATTTT. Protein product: CASSLDSTGNTIYF.

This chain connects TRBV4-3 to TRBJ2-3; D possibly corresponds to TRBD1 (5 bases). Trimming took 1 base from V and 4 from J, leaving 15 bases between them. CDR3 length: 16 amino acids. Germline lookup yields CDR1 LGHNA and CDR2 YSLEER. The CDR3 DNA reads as TGCGCCAGCAGCCAAGTAGGGAAGGGGCTGCCAGATACGCAGTATTTT. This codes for CASSQVGKGLPDTQYF.

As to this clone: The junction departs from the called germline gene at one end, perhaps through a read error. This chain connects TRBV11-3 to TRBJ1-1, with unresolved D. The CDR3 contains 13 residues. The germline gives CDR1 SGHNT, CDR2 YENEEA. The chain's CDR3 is CASSYHPNSEAFF. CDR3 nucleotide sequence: TGTGCCAGCAGCTACCACCCTAACAGTGAAGCTTTCTTT. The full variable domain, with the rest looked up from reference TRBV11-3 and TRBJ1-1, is EAGVVQSPRYKIIEKKQPVAFWCNPISGHNTLYWYLQNLGQGPELLIRYENEEAVDDSQLPKDRFSAERLKGVDSTLKIQPAELGDSAVYLCASSYHPNSEAFFGQGTRLTVV.

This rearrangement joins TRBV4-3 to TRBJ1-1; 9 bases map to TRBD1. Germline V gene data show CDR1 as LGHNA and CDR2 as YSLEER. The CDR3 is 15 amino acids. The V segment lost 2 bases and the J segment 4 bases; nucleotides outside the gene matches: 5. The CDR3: CASSQYPGQGTEAFF. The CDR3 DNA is TGCGCCAGCAGCCAATACCCGGGACAGGGCACTGAAGCTTTCTTT.

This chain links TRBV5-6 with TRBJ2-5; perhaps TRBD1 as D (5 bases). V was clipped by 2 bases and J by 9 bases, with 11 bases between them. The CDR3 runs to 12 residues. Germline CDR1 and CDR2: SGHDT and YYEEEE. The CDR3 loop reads CASSFSGYPQYF. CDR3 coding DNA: TGTGCCAGCAGCTTTTCAGGGTATCCCCAGTACTTC.

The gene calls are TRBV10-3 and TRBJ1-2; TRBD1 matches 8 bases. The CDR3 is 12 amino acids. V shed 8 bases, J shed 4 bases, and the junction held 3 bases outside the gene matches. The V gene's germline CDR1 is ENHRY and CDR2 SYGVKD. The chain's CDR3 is CAIGQGAYGYTF. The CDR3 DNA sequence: TGTGCCATCGGTCAGGGGGCCTATGGCTACACCTTC.

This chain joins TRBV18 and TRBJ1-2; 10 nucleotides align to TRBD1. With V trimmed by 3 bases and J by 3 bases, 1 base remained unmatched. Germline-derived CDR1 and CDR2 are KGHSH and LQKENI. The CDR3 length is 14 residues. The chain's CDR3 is CASSPGTGDYGYTF. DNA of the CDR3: TGTGCCAGCTCACCCGGGACAGGGGACTATGGCTACACCTTC.

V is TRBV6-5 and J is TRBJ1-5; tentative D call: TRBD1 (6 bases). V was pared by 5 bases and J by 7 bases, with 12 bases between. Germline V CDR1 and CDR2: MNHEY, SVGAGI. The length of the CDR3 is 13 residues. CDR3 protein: CASSGGAGQPQHF. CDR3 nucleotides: TGTGCCAGCAGTGGGGGGGCAGGGCAGCCCCAGCATTTT.

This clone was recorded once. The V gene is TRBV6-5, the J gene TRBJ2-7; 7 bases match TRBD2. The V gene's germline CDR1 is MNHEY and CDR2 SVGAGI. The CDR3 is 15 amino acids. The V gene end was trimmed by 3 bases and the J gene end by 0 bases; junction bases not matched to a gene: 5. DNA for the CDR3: TGTGCCAGCAGTTATTACGGGGGGAGCTCCTACGAGCAGTACTTC. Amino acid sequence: CASSYYGGSSYEQYF.

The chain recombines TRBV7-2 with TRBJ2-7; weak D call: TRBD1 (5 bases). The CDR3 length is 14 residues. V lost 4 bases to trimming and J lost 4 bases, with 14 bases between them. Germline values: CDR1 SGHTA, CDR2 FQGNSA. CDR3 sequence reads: CASSSSLTVYEQYF. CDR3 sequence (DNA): TGTGCCAGCAGCTCGAGCTTGACAGTATACGAGCAGTACTTC.

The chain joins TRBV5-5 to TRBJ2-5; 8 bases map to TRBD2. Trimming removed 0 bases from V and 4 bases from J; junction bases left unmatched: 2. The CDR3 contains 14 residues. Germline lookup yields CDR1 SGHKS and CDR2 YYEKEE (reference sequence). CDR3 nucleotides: TGTGCCAGCAGCTTGGTTAGCGGGGTAGAGACCCAGTACTTC. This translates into CASSLVSGVETQYF.

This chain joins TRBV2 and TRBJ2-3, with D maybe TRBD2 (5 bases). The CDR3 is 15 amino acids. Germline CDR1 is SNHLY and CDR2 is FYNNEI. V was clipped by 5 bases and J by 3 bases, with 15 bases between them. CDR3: CASSFLALGTDTQYF. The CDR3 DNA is TGTGCCAGCAGTTTTCTAGCTTTGGGGACAGATACGCAGTATTTT.

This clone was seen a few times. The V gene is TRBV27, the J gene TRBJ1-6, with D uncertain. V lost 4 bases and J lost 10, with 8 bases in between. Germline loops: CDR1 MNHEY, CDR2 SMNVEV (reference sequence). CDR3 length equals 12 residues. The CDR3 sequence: CASSSSPSPLHF. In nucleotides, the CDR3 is TGTGCCAGCAGTTCATCCCCATCACCCCTCCACTTT.

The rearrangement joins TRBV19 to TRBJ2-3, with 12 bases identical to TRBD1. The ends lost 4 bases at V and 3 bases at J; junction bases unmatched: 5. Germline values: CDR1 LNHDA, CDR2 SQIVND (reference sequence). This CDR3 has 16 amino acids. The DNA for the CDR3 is TGTGCCAGTAGTAAGCCGGGACAGGGGGCAACAGATACGCAGTATTTT. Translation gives CASSKPGQGATDTQYF. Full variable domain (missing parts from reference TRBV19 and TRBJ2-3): DGGITQSPKYLFRKEGQNVTLSCEQNLNHDAMYWYRQDPGQGLRLIYYSQIVNDFQKGDIAEGYSVSREKKESFPLTVTSAQKNPTAFYLCASSKPGQGATDTQYFGPGTRLTVL.

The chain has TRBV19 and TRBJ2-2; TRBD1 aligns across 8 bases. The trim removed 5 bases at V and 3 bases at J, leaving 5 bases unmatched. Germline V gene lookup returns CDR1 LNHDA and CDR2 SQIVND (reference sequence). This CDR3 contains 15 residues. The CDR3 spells CASSLQGADTGELFF. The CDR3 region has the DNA TGTGCCAGTAGTCTTCAGGGGGCGGACACCGGGGAGCTGTTTTTT.